The entry below gives a single T cell receptor (beta chain) sequence along with its context. Its specificity is unknown. The source of the sample is a study of cytomegalovirus exposure and HLA in healthy donors. Study-wide points: Overall, approximately 150 TCR beta chains were annotated as cytomegalovirus-associated. In vitro, a few CMV-associated chains proved specific for CMV antigens. Association with HLA alleles at 0.05 false discovery rate was found for 15,000 to 20,000 TCR beta sequences in a later analysis.

In the PCR, 60 Vbeta and 13 Jbeta primers were used. Produced via immunoSEQ multiplex PCR; TCRdb's table is partial and in-frame only. The sample carries about 160,000 clones, 65% to 85% recorded once. Sequenced: PBMCs. The sequence derives from a woman aged 18-29 years in good health and CMV-seronegative.

CDR3 DNA sequence: TGTGCCAGCAGTACGATAGCGGGGGTCGAGGAGACCCAGTACTTC. Translated, it gives CASSTIAGVEETQYF. The chain combines TRBV6-9 with TRBJ2-5, with 9 bases aligning to TRBD2. Germline V gene lookup returns CDR1 MNHGY and CDR2 SVAAGI. V trimming: 5 bases; J trimming: 5 bases; junction bases outside the gene matches: 9. The CDR3 consists of 15 residues.